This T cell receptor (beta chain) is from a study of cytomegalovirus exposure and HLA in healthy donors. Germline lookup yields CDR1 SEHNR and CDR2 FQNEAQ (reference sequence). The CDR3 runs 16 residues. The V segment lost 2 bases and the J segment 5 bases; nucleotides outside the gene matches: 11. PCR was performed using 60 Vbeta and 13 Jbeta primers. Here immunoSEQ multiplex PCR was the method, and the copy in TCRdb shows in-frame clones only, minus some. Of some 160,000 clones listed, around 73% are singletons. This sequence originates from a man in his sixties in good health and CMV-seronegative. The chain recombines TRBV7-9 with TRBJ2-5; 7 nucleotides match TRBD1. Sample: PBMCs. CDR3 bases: TGTGCCAGCAGCTTACTCGGGACAGAGAGGGGGGAGACCCAGTACTTC. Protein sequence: CASSLLGTERGETQYF.